This T cell receptor beta chain derives from a study of T cell responses to AZD1222 COVID-19 vaccine. The table lists this clone with a count of one. The germline gives CDR1 MNHEY, CDR2 SVGEGT. The CDR3 is made up of 14 amino acids. Trimming removed 0 bases from V and 5 bases from J, with 10 bases in between. Pooled samples include second doses given at about 4 or 12 weeks. Profiling relied on immunoSEQ multiplex PCR, and the TCRdb table lists in-frame clones only, not all of them. The sample lists about 160,000 clones, roughly 94% occurring once. This clonotype was sampled from an adult who received the AZD1222 COVID-19 vaccine. The material sequenced was peripheral blood, taken 28 days after the second AZD1222 dose. The chain joins TRBV6-2 or TRBV6-3 to TRBJ1-2; D is perhaps TRBD1 (6 bases). CDR3 sequence reads: CASSYSGGGYGYTF. The CDR3 DNA follows: TGTGCCAGCAGTTACTCCGGGGGCGGATATGGCTACACCTTC.